This entry is about one T cell receptor beta chain. This sample is drawn from a study of control samples from healthy donors and cancer patients. Germline V gene lookup returns CDR1 SGHRS and CDR2 YFSETQ. The CDR3 consists of 14 residues. Deletions cut 1 base from V and 6 bases from J, with 14 bases between. Profiling relied on immunoSEQ multiplex PCR, and the TCRdb table lists in-frame clones only, not all of them. There are under 150,000 clones in the sample; approximately 90% occur only once, and 1.1% lies in the top ten. The V gene is TRBV5-1, the J gene TRBJ2-7, with D possibly matching TRBD2 (5 bases). The receptor comes from a woman between 50 and 59 years old with colorectal cancer. Sequences were obtained from PBMCs. This CDR3 reads CASSLTRQAAEQYF. The CDR3 DNA follows: TGCGCCAGCAGCTTGACGAGGCAAGCGGCCGAGCAGTACTTC.